The TCR beta chain under discussion was sequenced for a study of blood T cell repertoires in COVID-19. Turning to the study itself: Samples representing acute and convalescent COVID-19 were sourced from the United States, Italy and Spain. Sample material is recorded as cDNA or gDNA derived from T cells, B-cell-depleted T cells, or PBMCs.

Only in-frame clones appear in the TCRdb table, and some are missing; sequencing was by immunoSEQ multiplex PCR. The data hold hundreds of thousands of clones, with approximately 89% observed a single time. J lost 4 bases, V lost 5 bases, and 9 bases had no gene match. CDR3 length: 14 amino acids. Germline values: CDR1 SQVTM, CDR2 ANQGSEA. The participants were between roughly 18 and 89 years old and came from 24 US areas. V is TRBV29-1 and J is TRBJ1-1; 8 bases are a match to TRBD1. This clonotype was obtained from a woman aged 25-40 years who had recovered from COVID-19. The material sequenced was PBMCs or T cells enriched from blood (not recorded which). The CDR3 DNA sequence: TGCAGCGTTCGAGGACAGGGAGAGGGCACTGAAGCTTTCTTT. Amino acid sequence: CSVRGQGEGTEAFF.